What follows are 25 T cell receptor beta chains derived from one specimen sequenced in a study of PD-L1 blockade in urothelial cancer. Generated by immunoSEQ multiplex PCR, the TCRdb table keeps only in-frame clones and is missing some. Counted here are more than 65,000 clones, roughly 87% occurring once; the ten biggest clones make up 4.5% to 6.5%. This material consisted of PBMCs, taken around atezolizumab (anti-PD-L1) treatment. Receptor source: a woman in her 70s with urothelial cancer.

The CDR3 region has the DNA TGTGCCAGCAGCTTAGGGCAGGGAAACACCGGGGAGCTGTTTTTT. This translates into CASSLGQGNTGELFF. The chain links TRBV7-7 to TRBJ2-2, with D maybe TRBD1 (5 bases). Per germline, CDR1 SSHAT and CDR2 FNYEAQ (reference sequence). This CDR3 has 15 residues. Trimming left V 1 base short and J 2 bases short, with 8 bases between.

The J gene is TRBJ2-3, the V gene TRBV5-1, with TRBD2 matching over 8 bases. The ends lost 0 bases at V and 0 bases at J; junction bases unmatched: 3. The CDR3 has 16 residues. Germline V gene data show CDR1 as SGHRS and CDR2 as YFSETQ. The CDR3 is CASSLVGLGSTDTQYF. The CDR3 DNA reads TGCGCCAGCAGCTTGGTGGGACTAGGAAGCACAGATACGCAGTATTTT.

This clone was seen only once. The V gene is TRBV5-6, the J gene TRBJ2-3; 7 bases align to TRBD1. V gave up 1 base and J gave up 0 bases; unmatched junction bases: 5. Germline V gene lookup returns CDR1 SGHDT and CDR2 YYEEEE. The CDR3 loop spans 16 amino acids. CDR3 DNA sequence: TGTGCCAGCAGCTTGTTTGTGGGACAGAGCACAGATACGCAGTATTTT. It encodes CASSLFVGQSTDTQYF.

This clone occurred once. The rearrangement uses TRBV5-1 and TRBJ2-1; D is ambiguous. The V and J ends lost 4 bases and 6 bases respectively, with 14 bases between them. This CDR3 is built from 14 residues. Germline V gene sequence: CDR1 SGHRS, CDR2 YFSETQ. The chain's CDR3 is CASSPPVPSNEQFF. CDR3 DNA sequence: TGCGCCAGCAGCCCTCCTGTCCCGAGCAATGAGCAGTTCTTC.

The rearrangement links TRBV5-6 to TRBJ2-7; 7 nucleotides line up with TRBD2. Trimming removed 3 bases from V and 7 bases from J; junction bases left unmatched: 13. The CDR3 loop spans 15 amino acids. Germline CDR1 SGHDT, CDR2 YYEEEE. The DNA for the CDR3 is TGTGCCAGCAGCTGGGGGGGTGTGGCAAGGCAGGAGCAGTACTTC. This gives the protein CASSWGGVARQEQYF.

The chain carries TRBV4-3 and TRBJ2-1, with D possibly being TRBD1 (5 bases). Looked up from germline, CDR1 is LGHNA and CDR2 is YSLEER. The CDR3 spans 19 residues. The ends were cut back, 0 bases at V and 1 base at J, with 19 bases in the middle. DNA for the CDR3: TGCGCCAGCAGCCAAGATTGGGCCAGGGCTTTGGATTCCTACAATGAGCAGTTCTTC. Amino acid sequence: CASSQDWARALDSYNEQFF.

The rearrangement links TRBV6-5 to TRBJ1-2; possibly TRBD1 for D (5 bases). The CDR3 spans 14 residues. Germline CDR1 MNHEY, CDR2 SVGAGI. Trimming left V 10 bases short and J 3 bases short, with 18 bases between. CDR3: CATYVMGRDYGYTF. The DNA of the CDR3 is TGTGCCACCTACGTCATGGGGCGCGACTATGGCTACACCTTC.

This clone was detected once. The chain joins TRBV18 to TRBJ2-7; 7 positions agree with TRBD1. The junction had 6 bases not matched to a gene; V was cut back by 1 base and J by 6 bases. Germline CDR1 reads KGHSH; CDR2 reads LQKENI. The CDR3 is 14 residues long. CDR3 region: CASSPQGANGEQYF. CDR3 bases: TGTGCCAGCTCACCACAGGGGGCCAATGGCGAGCAGTACTTC.

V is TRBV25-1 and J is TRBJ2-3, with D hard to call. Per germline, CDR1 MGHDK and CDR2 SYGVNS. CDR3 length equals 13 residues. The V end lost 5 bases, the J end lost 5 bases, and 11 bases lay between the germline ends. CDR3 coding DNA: TGTGCCAGCAGTCCCCTTTTCTTAGATACGCAGTATTTT. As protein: CASSPLFLDTQYF.

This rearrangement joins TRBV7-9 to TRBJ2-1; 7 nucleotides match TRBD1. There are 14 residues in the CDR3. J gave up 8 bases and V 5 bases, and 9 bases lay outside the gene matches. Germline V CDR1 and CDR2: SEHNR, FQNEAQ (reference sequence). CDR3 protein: CASSPIQTGYEQFF. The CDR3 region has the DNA TGTGCCAGCAGCCCAATCCAGACAGGGTATGAGCAGTTCTTC.

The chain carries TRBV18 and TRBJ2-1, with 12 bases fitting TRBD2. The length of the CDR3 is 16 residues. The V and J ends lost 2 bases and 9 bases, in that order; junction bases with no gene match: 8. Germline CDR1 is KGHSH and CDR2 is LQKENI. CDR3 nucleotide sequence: TGTGCCAGCTCACCATCTAGCGGGGGGGCCTCGGGTGAGCAGTTCTTC. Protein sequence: CASSPSSGGASGEQFF.

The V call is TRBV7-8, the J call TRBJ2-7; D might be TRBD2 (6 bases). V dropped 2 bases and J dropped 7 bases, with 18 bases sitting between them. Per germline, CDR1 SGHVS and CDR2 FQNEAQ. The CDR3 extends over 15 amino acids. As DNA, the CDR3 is TGTGCCAGCAGCTTACTTAATAGCGGAGCCGCGGAGCAGTACTTC. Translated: CASSLLNSGAAEQYF.

CDR3 sequence (DNA): TGTGCCAGCAGCTTTAACGGGGAAGTCGGGGAGACCCAGTACTTC. This translates into CASSFNGEVGETQYF. The chain links TRBV7-2 to TRBJ2-5, with a weak D call TRBD2 (5 bases). Trimming pared 3 bases from V and 5 bases from J, leaving 16 bases between. Germline V gives CDR1 SGHTA, CDR2 FQGNSA. CDR3 length equals 15 residues.

Written as DNA, the CDR3 is TGCAGCGTTGAAGCCCGAACAGGGCTAACTGGCAATGAGCAGTTCTTC. As protein: CSVEARTGLTGNEQFF. This rearrangement joins TRBV29-1 to TRBJ2-1; D is possibly TRBD1 (6 bases). The CDR3 is 16 amino acids. CDR1 and CDR2 (germline): SQVTM, ANQGSEA. V shed 1 base and J shed 6 bases, with 19 bases lying between them.

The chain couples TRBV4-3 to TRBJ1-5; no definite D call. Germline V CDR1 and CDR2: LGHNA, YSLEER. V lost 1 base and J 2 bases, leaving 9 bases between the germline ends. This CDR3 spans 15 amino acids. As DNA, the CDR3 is TGCGCCAGCAGCCAAGTATGGCAGGGCAATCAGCCCCAGCATTTT. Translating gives CASSQVWQGNQPQHF.

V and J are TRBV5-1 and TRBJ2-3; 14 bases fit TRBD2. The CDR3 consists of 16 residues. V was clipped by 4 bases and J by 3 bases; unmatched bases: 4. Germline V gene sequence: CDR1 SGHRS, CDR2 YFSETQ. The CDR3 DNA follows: TGCGCCAGCAGCGGGGGGACTAGCGGGGGTACAGATACGCAGTATTTT. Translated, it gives CASSGGTSGGTDTQYF.

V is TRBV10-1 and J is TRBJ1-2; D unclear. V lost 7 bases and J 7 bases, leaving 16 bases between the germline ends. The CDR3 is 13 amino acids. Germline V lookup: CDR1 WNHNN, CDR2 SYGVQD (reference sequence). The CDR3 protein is CASTNGAEGGYTF. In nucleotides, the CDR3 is TGCGCCAGCACAAACGGTGCCGAGGGTGGCTACACCTTC.

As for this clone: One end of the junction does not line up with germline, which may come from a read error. The CDR3 region has the DNA TGTGCCAGCAGCGAAGCGCCGGGACTAGCGGGATTC. It specifies CASSEAPGLAGF. This sequence joins TRBV11-1 and TRBJ2-7, with 13 positions matching TRBD2. This CDR3 region has 12 residues. The germline gives CDR1 SGHAT, CDR2 FQDESV (reference sequence).

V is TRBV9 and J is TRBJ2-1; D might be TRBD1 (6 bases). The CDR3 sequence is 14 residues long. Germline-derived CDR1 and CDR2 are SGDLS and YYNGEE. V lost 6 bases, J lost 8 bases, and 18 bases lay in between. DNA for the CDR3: TGTGCCAGCAATCTGGGGGCAGCGGCGGATGAGCAGTTCTTC. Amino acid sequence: CASNLGAAADEQFF.

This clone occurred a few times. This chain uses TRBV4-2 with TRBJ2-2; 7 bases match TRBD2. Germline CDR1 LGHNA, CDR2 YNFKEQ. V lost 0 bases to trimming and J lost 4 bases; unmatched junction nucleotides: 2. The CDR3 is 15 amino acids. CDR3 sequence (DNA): TGTGCCAGCAGCCAAGATGGGGAGGGCACCGGGGAGCTGTTTTTT. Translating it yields CASSQDGEGTGELFF.

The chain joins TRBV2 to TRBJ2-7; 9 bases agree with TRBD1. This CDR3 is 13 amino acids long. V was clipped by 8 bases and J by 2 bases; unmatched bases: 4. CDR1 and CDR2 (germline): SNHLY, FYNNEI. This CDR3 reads CASGGTGTYEQYF. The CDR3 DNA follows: TGTGCCAGCGGCGGGACAGGGACCTACGAGCAGTACTTC.

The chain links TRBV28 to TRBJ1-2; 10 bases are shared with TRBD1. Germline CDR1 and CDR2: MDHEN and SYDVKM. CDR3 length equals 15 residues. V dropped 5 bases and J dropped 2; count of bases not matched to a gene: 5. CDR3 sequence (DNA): TGTGCCAGCAGTCTCGGACAGGGGGGGAACTATGGCTACACCTTC. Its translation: CASSLGQGGNYGYTF.

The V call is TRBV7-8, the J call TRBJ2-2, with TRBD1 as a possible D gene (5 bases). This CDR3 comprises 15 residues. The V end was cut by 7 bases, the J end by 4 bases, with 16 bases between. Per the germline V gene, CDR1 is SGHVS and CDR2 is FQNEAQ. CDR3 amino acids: CASNSIGVPTGELFF. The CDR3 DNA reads TGTGCCAGCAACTCCATAGGGGTCCCCACCGGGGAGCTGTTTTTT.

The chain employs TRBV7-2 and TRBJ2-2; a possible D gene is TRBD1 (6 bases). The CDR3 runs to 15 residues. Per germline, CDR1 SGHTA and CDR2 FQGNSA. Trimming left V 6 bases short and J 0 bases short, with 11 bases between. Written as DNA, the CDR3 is TGTGCCAGCAGTAACAGGGTGACGAACACCGGGGAGCTGTTTTTT. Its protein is CASSNRVTNTGELFF.

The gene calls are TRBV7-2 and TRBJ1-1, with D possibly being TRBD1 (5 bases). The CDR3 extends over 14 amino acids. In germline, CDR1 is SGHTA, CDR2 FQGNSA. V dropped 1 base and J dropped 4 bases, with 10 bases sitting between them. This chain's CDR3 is CASSLVTGGTEAFF. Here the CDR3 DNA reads TGTGCCAGCAGCTTAGTTACCGGGGGCACTGAAGCTTTCTTT.